The next 19 T cell receptor beta chains were all read from a single sample in a study of control samples from healthy donors and cancer patients. Using immunoSEQ multiplex PCR, the repertoire was profiled, and TCRdb retains in-frame clones only, with some absent. Among about 180,000 clones listed, over 85% were seen once. Sequenced: blood. These receptors were obtained from a man aged 25-45 years in good health.

The CDR3 here is CASSYSHKQFF. CDR3 nucleotides: TGTGCCAGCAGTTACTCCCATAAACAGTTCTTC. The genes are TRBV6-5 and TRBJ2-1; the D is unclear. Trimming took 0 bases from V and 13 from J, leaving 7 bases between them. The V gene's germline CDR1 is MNHEY and CDR2 SVGAGI. This CDR3 spans 11 amino acids.

This clone is a singleton in its sample. The chain is built from TRBV7-9 and TRBJ1-2; D is ambiguous. The CDR3 extends over 14 amino acids. Germline lookup yields CDR1 SEHNR and CDR2 FQNEAQ (reference sequence). The ends were cut back, 3 bases at V and 3 bases at J, with 11 bases in the middle. CDR3 sequence reads: CASSFVEIHYGYTF. DNA of the CDR3: TGTGCCAGCAGCTTTGTGGAAATCCACTATGGCTACACCTTC.

This rearrangement joins TRBV25-1 to TRBJ1-1; 7 bases match TRBD1. After removal of 6 bases from V and 1 base from J, the junction contained 2 bases not matched to a gene. The length of the CDR3 is 13 residues. Germline V gene data show CDR1 as MGHDK and CDR2 as SYGVNS. As DNA, the CDR3 is TGTGCCAGCAGGGGACAGCCGAACACTGAAGCTTTCTTT. Its translation is CASRGQPNTEAFF.

This CDR3 is CASSPGLGGVDSYEQYF. The CDR3 coding sequence is TGTGCCAGCAGCCCCGGGTTGGGAGGGGTGGATTCCTACGAGCAGTACTTC. The V call is TRBV7-6, the J call TRBJ2-7; 7 nucleotides align to TRBD2. The CDR3 is made up of 17 amino acids. Germline V gives CDR1 SGHVS, CDR2 FNYEAQ. The J segment lost 1 base and the V segment lost 5 bases, leaving 14 bases of the junction unmatched.

The V gene is TRBV19, the J gene TRBJ2-2; TRBD1 matches 9 bases. The CDR3 spans 14 residues. The germline gives CDR1 LNHDA, CDR2 SQIVND (reference sequence). The junction had 7 bases not matched to a gene; V was cut back by 10 bases and J by 4 bases. CDR3 sequence reads: CATRDRVVTGELFF. DNA of the CDR3: TGTGCCACCCGGGACAGGGTAGTCACCGGGGAGCTGTTTTTT.

J is TRBJ2-3 and V is TRBV11-3; 10 nucleotides align to TRBD2. Germline assignment: CDR1 SGHNT and CDR2 YENEEA. The CDR3 contains 17 residues. The trim removed 6 bases at V and 5 bases at J, leaving 14 bases unmatched. CDR3 residues: CASSSRTSGEYRDTQYF. The CDR3 DNA is TGTGCCAGCAGTTCCCGGACTAGCGGAGAGTATAGAGATACGCAGTATTTT. The whole variable domain, filled in from reference TRBV11-3 and TRBJ2-3, reads EAGVVQSPRYKIIEKKQPVAFWCNPISGHNTLYWYLQNLGQGPELLIRYENEEAVDDSQLPKDRFSAERLKGVDSTLKIQPAELGDSAVYLCASSSRTSGEYRDTQYFGPGTRLTVL.

V gene TRBV7-9 combines with J gene TRBJ2-5; D unclear. The germline gives CDR1 SEHNR, CDR2 FQNEAQ (reference sequence). The CDR3 covers 15 residues. Between the trimmed V and J ends, which lost 0 bases and 0 bases, there was a span of 8 bases. The CDR3 reads CASSLAVGNQETQYF. CDR3 nucleotides: TGTGCCAGCAGCTTAGCTGTAGGGAACCAAGAGACCCAGTACTTC.

The V and J genes are TRBV19 and TRBJ2-2; the match to TRBD2 covers 7 bases. The ends lost 6 bases at V and 3 bases at J; junction bases unmatched: 4. Germline lookup yields CDR1 LNHDA and CDR2 SQIVND (reference sequence). This CDR3 spans 14 amino acids. Here the CDR3 reads CASRVAGDTGELFF. The CDR3 region has the DNA TGTGCCAGTAGAGTGGCGGGAGACACCGGGGAGCTGTTTTTT.

The genes are TRBV7-2 and TRBJ1-5; unclear D gene. The CDR3 is 13 residues long. Germline CDR1 is SGHTA and CDR2 is FQGNSA. With 2 bases removed from V and 9 bases from J, the gap between germline ends came to 11 bases. In nucleotides, the CDR3 is TGTGCCAGCAGCTTAATTTCCGGTAGGCCCCAGCATTTT. This sequence encodes CASSLISGRPQHF.

The genes are TRBV5-1 and TRBJ2-4; 8 bases agree with TRBD1. V shed 4 bases and J 0 bases; nucleotides not matched to a gene: 9. Germline CDR1 is SGHRS and CDR2 is YFSETQ. This CDR3 has 17 amino acids. As DNA, the CDR3 is TGCGCCAGCAGCCCGCAGGACAGGGTTCTAGCCAAAAACATTCAGTACTTC. Protein product: CASSPQDRVLAKNIQYF.

The rearrangement links TRBV6-6 to TRBJ2-7, with 10 bases lining up with TRBD1. Per the germline V gene, CDR1 is MNHNY and CDR2 is SVGAGI (reference sequence). The CDR3 has 13 residues. V lost 8 bases, J lost 2 bases, and 3 bases stayed unmatched. This CDR3 reads CASGGQGTYEQYF. CDR3 coding DNA: TGTGCCAGCGGGGGACAGGGGACCTACGAGCAGTACTTC.

CDR3 sequence (DNA): TGTGCCAGCAGTTATAGCGGGGGCCATCGAATCAATGAGCAGTTCTTC. Its protein is CASSYSGGHRINEQFF. The chain links TRBV4-2 to TRBJ2-1, with 9 bases that match TRBD2. V trimming: 6 bases; J trimming: 6 bases; junction bases outside the gene matches: 12. The CDR3 spans 16 residues. Germline V lookup: CDR1 LGHNA, CDR2 YNFKEQ.

This chain joins TRBV5-1 and TRBJ1-3; no clear D gene. Germline values: CDR1 SGHRS, CDR2 YFSETQ. This CDR3 is 16 amino acids long. Trimming took off 0 bases at V and 0 bases at J, with 10 bases between the two ends. CDR3 sequence reads: CASSLDAASSGNTIYF. The CDR3 DNA reads TGCGCCAGCAGCTTGGACGCAGCCAGCTCTGGAAACACCATATATTTT.

This chain links TRBV15 with TRBJ2-3, with D perhaps TRBD1 or TRBD2 (6 bases each). This CDR3 has 16 amino acids. Trimming removed 0 bases at V and 5 bases at J, with 15 bases between. Per the germline V gene, CDR1 is LNHNV and CDR2 is YYDKDF (reference sequence). CDR3: CATSRDPGGAVDTQYF. The CDR3 coding sequence is TGTGCCACCAGCAGAGATCCCGGGGGCGCGGTAGATACGCAGTATTTT. The full variable domain, in which reference TRBV15 and TRBJ2-3 provide the parts outside the CDR3, is DAMVIQNPRYQVTQFGKPVTLSCSQTLNHNVMYWYQQKSSQAPKLLFHYYDKDFNNEADTPDNFQSRRPNTSFCFLDIRSPGLGDTAMYLCATSRDPGGAVDTQYFGPGTRLTVL.

This clone was seen a handful of times. The chain employs TRBV2 and TRBJ1-1; D might be TRBD1 (5 bases). Looked up from germline, CDR1 is SNHLY and CDR2 is FYNNEI. This CDR3 contains 13 residues. With 5 bases removed from V and 6 bases from J, the gap between germline ends came to 13 bases. The CDR3 DNA reads TGTGCCAGCAGTCGGACGGGGGTGGCTGAAGCTTTCTTT. It encodes CASSRTGVAEAFF.

This clone was counted between two and nine times. CDR3 sequence: CASSLGGRDRNNEQFF. The DNA for the CDR3 is TGTGCCAGCAGCTTAGGGGGCCGGGACAGGAACAATGAGCAGTTCTTC. The V gene is TRBV7-3, the J gene TRBJ2-1; 8 bases match TRBD1. Germline V gives CDR1 SGHTA, CDR2 FQGTGA. Unmatched junction bases numbered 8, after V lost 2 bases and J lost 5 bases. CDR3 length: 16 residues.

This chain uses TRBV2 with TRBJ2-3, with TRBD2 identical over 11 bases. The junction had 8 bases not matched to a gene; V was cut back by 7 bases and J by 5 bases. The V gene's germline CDR1 is SNHLY and CDR2 FYNNEI. This CDR3 has 15 residues. The CDR3 nucleotides are TGTGCCAGCAAGACTAGCGGGGCCGCGGGAGATACGCAGTATTTT. It yields the protein CASKTSGAAGDTQYF. Looking up the rest from reference TRBV2 and TRBJ2-3 gives the full variable domain: EPEVTQTPSHQVTQMGQEVILRCVPISNHLYFYWYRQILGQKVEFLVSFYNNEISEKSEIFDDQFSVERPDGSNFTLKIRSTKLEDSAMYFCASKTSGAAGDTQYFGPGTRLTVL.

The V and J genes are TRBV5-5 and TRBJ2-7, with 8 bases that match TRBD1. This CDR3 has 15 residues. CDR1 is SGHKS, CDR2 YYEKEE, per germline (reference sequence). The trim removed 4 bases at V and 1 base at J, leaving 7 bases unmatched. The CDR3 bases are TGTGCCAGCAGCCAGGGGGCGACAAATTCCTACGAGCAGTACTTC. Protein product: CASSQGATNSYEQYF.

The chain couples TRBV28 to TRBJ1-5; 8 nucleotides match TRBD1. The CDR3 extends over 16 amino acids. Germline V gene sequence: CDR1 MDHEN, CDR2 SYDVKM. V was pared by 1 base and J by 5 bases, with 7 bases of the junction left unmatched. Here the CDR3 reads CASSLSLTGAYQPQHF. The CDR3 DNA sequence: TGTGCCAGCAGTTTATCCCTGACAGGGGCCTATCAGCCCCAGCATTTT.